The present entry profiles one TCR beta chain with its context. TCR beta VDJ combinations and CDR3 sequences were profiled from genomic DNA. TCRdb re-called the reads with MiXCR, one entry per CDR3 protein. This sample has roughly 280,000 distinct CDR3 sequences, with roughly 59% found just once. The germline V gene encodes CDR1 SGHRS and CDR2 YFSETQ. CDR3 length equals 15 residues. V gave up 3 bases and J gave up 2 bases; unmatched junction bases: 2. This entry belongs to a study of CD8+CD57+ T cells in acquired aplastic anemia. By flow cytometry, patients selected for sequencing had shown an expansion of CD8+CD57+ cells.

This chain connects TRBV5-1 to TRBJ2-1; 10 bases align to TRBD2. This clonotype was obtained from a human donor with aplastic anemia. The sample taken for sequencing was sorted CD4+, CD8+, or CD8+CD57+ T cells (not recorded which) from PBMCs. DNA for the CDR3: TGCGCCAGCAGCTGCACTAGCGGGACCTACAATGAGCAGTTCTTC. Amino acids: CASSCTSGTYNEQFF. The whole variable domain, filled in from reference TRBV5-1 and TRBJ2-1, reads KAGVTQTPRYLIKTRGQQVTLSCSPISGHRSVSWYQQTPGQGLQFLFEYFSETQRNKGNFPGRFSGRQFSNSRSEMNVSTLELGDSALYLCASSCTSGTYNEQFFGPGTRLTVL.